Each of the 15 T cell receptor beta chains below was sequenced from the same sample in a study of blood T cell repertoires in COVID-19. Produced via immunoSEQ multiplex PCR; TCRdb's table is partial and in-frame only. The profile covers approximately 230,000 clones, with around 88% appearing a single time and about 1.3% taken by the ten largest. Sequenced input: peripheral blood. Receptors were obtained from an elderly man with acute or convalescent COVID-19.

The rearrangement uses TRBV29-1 and TRBJ2-1, with D perhaps TRBD2 (5 bases). The CDR3 is 13 residues long. The germline V and J ends were trimmed by 5 bases and 6 bases, with 14 bases remaining between them. Germline V gives CDR1 SQVTM, CDR2 ANQGSEA. CDR3 protein: CSVMWENRNEQFF. CDR3 nucleotides: TGCAGCGTTATGTGGGAGAACCGCAATGAGCAGTTCTTC.

V gene TRBV19 combines with J gene TRBJ2-5, with unresolved D. The CDR3 contains 11 residues. The V and J ends lost 3 bases and 5 bases respectively, with 4 bases between them. Germline V lookup: CDR1 LNHDA, CDR2 SQIVND (reference sequence). The CDR3 nucleotides are TGTGCCAGTAGTATCTCGGAGACCCAGTACTTC. Amino acids: CASSISETQYF.

V is TRBV4-1 and J is TRBJ1-1; D may be TRBD1 (5 bases). Germline-derived CDR1 and CDR2 are MGHRA and YSYEKL. This CDR3 has 16 residues. V was clipped by 0 bases and J by 1 base, with 12 bases between them. The CDR3 is CASSQEPGHTNTEAFF. Here the CDR3 DNA reads TGCGCCAGCAGCCAAGAGCCCGGACACACGAACACTGAAGCTTTCTTT.

For this clone: One end of the junction fails to match germline, which may point to a read error. The chain employs TRBV4-1 and TRBJ2-7; D remains unclear. Germline V lookup: CDR1 MGHRA, CDR2 YSYEKL. The CDR3 contains 13 residues. The CDR3 nucleotides are TGCGTCAGCAGCCAAGATCGAGAATACGAGCAGTACTTC. Encoded protein: CVSSQDREYEQYF.

This clone appeared a single time. The chain uses TRBV6-5 and TRBJ2-5; TRBD2 matches at 12 bases. After removal of 7 bases from V and 4 bases from J, the junction contained 4 bases not matched to a gene. The V gene's germline CDR1 is MNHEY and CDR2 SVGAGI. The CDR3 spans 14 residues. Here the CDR3 DNA reads TGTGCCAGCACCCCGGGACTAGCGGGAGAGACCCAGTACTTC. Amino acids: CASTPGLAGETQYF.

This clone was seen a handful of times. The chain recombines TRBV13 with TRBJ1-2; no reliable D call. The CDR3 length is 15 residues. Trimming removed 0 bases from V and 0 bases from J, with 8 bases in between. The V gene's germline CDR1 is PRHDT and CDR2 FYEKMQ (reference sequence). The chain's CDR3 is CASSLGGSANYGYTF. The CDR3 bases are TGTGCCAGCAGCTTAGGCGGCAGCGCTAACTATGGCTACACCTTC.

This rearrangement joins TRBV27 to TRBJ1-6; 9 bases map to TRBD1. With V trimmed by 6 bases and J by 10 bases, 19 bases remained unmatched. This CDR3 spans 18 amino acids. The germline V gene has CDR1 MNHEY and CDR2 SMNVEV (reference sequence). The CDR3 loop reads CASRSGQGPFTAGSPLHF. CDR3 DNA sequence: TGTGCCAGCAGGTCGGGACAGGGCCCATTCACAGCAGGCTCACCCCTCCACTTT.

This clone was recorded only once. This sequence joins TRBV6-2 or TRBV6-3 and TRBJ1-1; TRBD1 is a possible D gene (5 bases). The CDR3 has 14 amino acids. Per the germline V gene, CDR1 is MNHEY and CDR2 is SVGEGT. The ends were cut back, 1 base at V and 8 bases at J, with 14 bases in the middle. In nucleotides, the CDR3 is TGTGCCAGCAGTTACTGGGCCAGGGCCTTCGAAGCTTTCTTT. It specifies CASSYWARAFEAFF.

The V and J genes are TRBV27 and TRBJ1-2; D might be TRBD1 (6 bases). CDR1 MNHEY and CDR2 SMNVEV come from the germline V gene (reference sequence). V lost 6 bases and J lost 2, with 13 bases in between. The CDR3 contains 14 residues. The CDR3 spells CASRASGQNYGYTF. The CDR3 DNA sequence: TGTGCCAGCAGGGCCAGCGGACAGAACTATGGCTACACCTTC.

The chain carries TRBV5-1 and TRBJ1-2, with TRBD1 matching 9 bases. There are 15 residues in the CDR3. V dropped 5 bases and J dropped 3; count of bases not matched to a gene: 8. From germline, CDR1 is SGHRS and CDR2 YFSETQ. In nucleotides, the CDR3 is TGCGCCAGCAGACAGGAGACAGGGGGAGACTATGGCTACACCTTC. It yields the protein CASRQETGGDYGYTF. The whole variable domain, remainder taken from reference TRBV5-1 and TRBJ1-2, is KAGVTQTPRYLIKTRGQQVTLSCSPISGHRSVSWYQQTPGQGLQFLFEYFSETQRNKGNFPGRFSGRQFSNSRSEMNVSTLELGDSALYLCASRQETGGDYGYTFGSGTRLTVV.

This clone appeared a few times. The V call is TRBV4-2, the J call TRBJ1-5, with D hard to call. Germline CDR1 is LGHNA and CDR2 is YNFKEQ. V was clipped by 4 bases and J by 2 bases, with 12 bases between them. This CDR3 comprises 15 residues. Written as DNA, the CDR3 is TGTGCCAGCAGCCGCGGGGTGATGGGCAATCAGCCCCAGCATTTT. Amino acids: CASSRGVMGNQPQHF.

This clone appeared a few times. The chain uses TRBV7-3 and TRBJ1-1; maybe TRBD1 (6 bases). The V end was cut by 5 bases, the J end by 1 base, with 11 bases between. This CDR3 has 14 amino acids. Germline CDR1 SGHTA, CDR2 FQGTGA. CDR3 amino acids: CASSPTGTNTEAFF. The CDR3 nucleotides read TGTGCCAGCAGCCCAACAGGGACGAACACTGAAGCTTTCTTT.

The V gene is TRBV28, the J gene TRBJ2-7, with TRBD1 matching over 8 bases. Germline loops: CDR1 MDHEN, CDR2 SYDVKM. Trimming cost V 4 bases and J 6 bases; bases outside gene matches: 2. The CDR3 loop spans 12 amino acids. The DNA for the CDR3 is TGTGCCAGCAGTTCCAGGGGGCGCGAGCAGTACTTC. Its protein product is CASSSRGREQYF.

The CDR3 protein is CASSYSGRGRSYEQYF. The DNA of the CDR3 is TGTGCCAGCAGTTACTCGGGCAGGGGGCGATCCTACGAGCAGTACTTC. The chain combines TRBV6-2 or TRBV6-3 with TRBJ2-7, with 8 bases identical to TRBD1. There are 16 residues in the CDR3. J was trimmed by 1 base and V by 0 bases; bases with no gene match: 5. Germline V CDR1 and CDR2: MNHEY, SVGEGT.

The chain carries TRBV7-8 and TRBJ2-7; D may be TRBD1 (5 bases). Germline-derived CDR1 and CDR2 are SGHVS and FQNEAQ. The CDR3 has 13 amino acids. Trimming left V 0 bases short and J 3 bases short, with 6 bases between. The CDR3 sequence: CASSLAGRYEQYF. For the CDR3, the DNA is TGTGCCAGCAGCTTAGCGGGGCGCTACGAGCAGTACTTC. Together with reference TRBV7-8 and TRBJ2-7, the CDR3 gives the full variable domain: GAGVSQSPRYKVAKRGQDVALRCDPISGHVSLFWYQQALGQGPEFLTYFQNEAQLDKSGLPSDRFFAERPEGSVSTLKIQRTQQEDSAVYLCASSLAGRYEQYFGPGTRLTVT.